These T cell receptor beta chains were read from a single sample in a study of beta chain features in type 1 diabetes. The protocol was immunoSEQ multiplex PCR, while the TCRdb copy is restricted to in-frame clones and leaves out a portion. The data hold 200,000 to 250,000 clones, with around a quarter observed a single time. The specimen sequenced was central memory CD4+ T cells from blood. Receptors originate from a man aged 25 to 45 in good health. Both conserved end residues are part of each CDR3. The order of the fields is D gene, clone size, J gene, V gene, CDR3 protein, CDR3 DNA. The D gene is left open where the match is weak. Clone sizes are given selectively: once, few, many, or a class where the clone is expanded.

>NA|few|TRBJ2-7|TRBV30
CAWSVGTTYEQYF
TGTGCCTGGAGTGTAGGGACCACCTACGAGCAGTACTTC
>TRBD2|few|TRBJ2-3|TRBV18
CASSPQAGGPADTQYF
TGTGCCAGCTCACCCCAAGCGGGGGGGCCCGCAGATACGCAGTATTTT
>NA|few|TRBJ2-7|TRBV7-2
CASSSTSFMQYF
TGTGCCAGCAGCTCGACTAGTTTTATGCAGTACTTC
>TRBD2|few|TRBJ2-3|TRBV6-5
CASSPGGGFTDTQYF
TGTGCCAGCAGCCCGGGGGGGGGCTTCACAGATACGCAGTATTTT
>TRBD2|many|TRBJ2-3|TRBV28
CASSFGGGLTDTQYF
TGTGCCAGCAGTTTCGGGGGAGGGCTCACAGATACGCAGTATTTT
>TRBD1|NA|TRBJ2-2|TRBV7-2
CASSRGGNTGELFF
TGTGCCAGCAGCCGAGGGGGCAACACCGGGGAGCTGTTTTTT
>TRBD2|NA|TRBJ2-3|TRBV9
CASNTWGGTDTQYF
TGTGCCAGCAACACTTGGGGAGGGACAGATACGCAGTATTTT
>NA|NA|TRBJ1-2|TRBV30
CAWVSKQPYYGYTF
TGTGCCTGGGTTTCGAAACAGCCTTACTATGGCTACACCTTC
>NA|NA|TRBJ2-7|TRBV7-9
CASSFWTLNHEQYF
TGTGCCAGCAGCTTCTGGACACTCAACCACGAGCAGTACTTC
>NA|many|TRBJ2-1|TRBV6-7
CASSPGLTNEQFF
TGTGCCAGCAGCCCGGGACTCACTAATGAGCAGTTCTTC
>NA|NA|TRBJ2-1|TRBV18
CASSPPGGSRGNEQFF
TGTGCCAGCTCACCACCGGGGGGATCTCGCGGCAATGAGCAGTTCTTC
>NA|NA|TRBJ1-2|TRBV21-1
CASSKDGTEIYGYTF
TGTGCCAGCAGCAAAGACGGGACGGAGATTTATGGCTACACCTTC
>NA|few|TRBJ2-7|TRBV28
CASRPTGISYEQYF
TGTGCCAGCAGGCCCACAGGGATCTCCTACGAGCAGTACTTC
>NA|few|TRBJ2-5|TRBV5-4
CASSLGQGGETQYF
TGTGCCAGCAGCTTGGGGCAGGGAGGCGAGACCCAGTACTTC
>TRBD2|NA|TRBJ2-3|TRBV13
CASSLASGTGTDTQYF
TGTGCCAGCAGCTTAGCTAGCGGGACCGGCACAGATACGCAGTATTTT
>TRBD2|NA|TRBJ2-3|TRBV18
CASSPLSGRLSGDTQYF
TGTGCCAGCTCACCACTAAGCGGGAGATTGTCTGGAGATACGCAGTATTTT
>TRBD1|many|TRBJ2-5|TRBV5-5
CASSSPGQRGETQYF
TGTGCCAGCAGCTCGCCGGGACAGAGGGGAGAGACCCAGTACTTC
>NA|once|TRBJ2-3|TRBV9
CASSVGGRHTDTQYF
TGTGCCAGCAGCGTAGGGGGCCGTCACACAGATACGCAGTATTTT
>NA|NA|TRBJ2-5|TRBV30
CAWSVNRQETQYF
TGTGCCTGGAGTGTGAACCGCCAAGAGACCCAGTACTTC
>TRBD2|NA|TRBJ2-5|TRBV9
CASSVAAGGQETQYF
TGTGCCAGCAGCGTAGCAGCGGGAGGGCAAGAGACCCAGTACTTC
>NA|NA|TRBJ2-1|TRBV5-1
CASSLELYSGYNEQFF
TGCGCCAGCAGCTTGGAGCTATATTCGGGTTACAATGAGCAGTTCTTC
>TRBD1|once|TRBJ1-1|TRBV9
CASSPSGQGFSEAFF
TGTGCCAGCAGCCCTTCGGGACAGGGGTTTTCTGAAGCTTTCTTT
>NA|few|TRBJ2-7|TRBV2
CASSSRDEQYF
TGTGCCAGCAGTTCCAGGGACGAGCAGTACTTC
>NA|few|TRBJ2-3|TRBV5-4
CASSFTTRTDTQYF
TGTGCCAGCAGCTTTACGACCAGAACAGATACGCAGTATTTT
>TRBD2|many|TRBJ2-3|TRBV7-9
CASRLAFAGGNTDTQYF
TGTGCCAGCAGACTAGCGTTTGCGGGAGGGAACACAGATACGCAGTATTTT
>NA|NA|TRBJ2-5|TRBV15
CATSEERVSGATEETQYF
TGTGCCACCAGCGAGGAGAGGGTTTCCGGGGCGACCGAAGAGACCCAGTACTTC
>TRBD2|NA|TRBJ2-5|TRBV15
CATSRSVTSGQETQYF
TGTGCCACCAGCAGGAGTGTGACTAGCGGGCAAGAGACCCAGTACTTC
>TRBD1|NA|TRBJ1-5|TRBV6-1
CASSLQGQDQPQHF
TGTGCCAGCAGTCTACAGGGACAGGATCAGCCCCAGCATTTT
>NA|few|TRBJ2-1|TRBV30
CAWSLGLLDEQFF
TGTGCCTGGAGCTTAGGACTTTTGGATGAGCAGTTCTTC